This TCR beta chain was obtained from a study of response to subunit inactivated influenza vaccine. A few counts support this clonotype. Its antigen is not identified. TCRdb used MiXCR to reprocess the RT-PCR reads, holding one entry per CDR3 protein. The sample has 450,000 to 600,000 distinct CDR3 sequences, about 15% seen once. Deletions cut 3 bases from V and 6 bases from J, with 10 bases between. CDR3 size: 14 residues. The V gene's germline CDR1 is SGHRS and CDR2 YFSETQ. Study-wide findings and caveats: Each seasonal influenza vaccination, the authors suggested, recruits few new T cells.

The J gene is TRBJ1-6, the V gene TRBV5-1; D might be TRBD1 (6 bases). The sample here was CD4+ T cells sorted from PBMCs, taken roughly 24 months after vaccination. The sequence came from a man between 45 and 75 years old who received an inactivated influenza vaccine. The DNA of the CDR3 is TGCGCCAGCAGCTCCGGGACACTTAATTCACCCCTCCACTTT. The encoded protein is CASSSGTLNSPLHF.